This TCR beta chain is drawn from a study of vaccination effects on CD4 cells after COVID-19. Study overall: Participants completed two doses of the BNT162b2 or mRNA-1273 vaccine. General study findings and limits: Marked clonal contraction was seen in infection- and vaccine-induced clones late after vaccination.

TCRdb's copy holds only in-frame clones and misses some; the assay was immunoSEQ multiplex PCR. The profile shows 67,000 or so clones, roughly 78% of them singletons. In the ViraFEST assay, antigen-specific CD4+ clonotypes were identified by expansion after peptide-pool stimulation. When ten to eleven days of culture had elapsed, CD4+ T cells were isolated. Nucleocapsid antibody tests were negative, and the vaccine recipients had no prior SARS-CoV-2 infection. They grew approximately 2.1 million PBMC in each well, adding approximately 10 IU/ml IL-2 and 8.5 to 10 ug/ml peptides. Half-medium replacement with IL-2 medium occurred on days 3 and 7. The germline V gene encodes CDR1 SGHDN and CDR2 FVKESK. V lost 5 bases, J lost 0 bases, and 8 bases lay in between. The CDR3 is made up of 14 amino acids. Notes on this clone: Its antigen is not known.

The TCR was taken from a human donor who received a COVID-19 vaccine. Sequences were derived from CD4+ T cells from PBMCs cultured with HCoV-OC43 spike peptides, sampled before COVID-19 vaccination. The subset: HCoV-OC43 spike overlapping peptide pool stimulation. The rearrangement joins TRBV14 to TRBJ1-3; no clear D. The CDR3 loop is CASSYWDSGNTIYF. The CDR3 bases are TGTGCCAGCAGCTATTGGGACTCTGGAAACACCATATATTTT.